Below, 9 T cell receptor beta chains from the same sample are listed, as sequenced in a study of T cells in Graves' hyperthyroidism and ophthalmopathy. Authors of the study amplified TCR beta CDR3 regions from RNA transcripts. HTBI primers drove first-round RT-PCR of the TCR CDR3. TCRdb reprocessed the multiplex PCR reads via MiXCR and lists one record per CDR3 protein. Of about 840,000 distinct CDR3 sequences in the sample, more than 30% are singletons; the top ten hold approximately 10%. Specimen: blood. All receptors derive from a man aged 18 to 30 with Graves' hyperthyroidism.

CDR3 sequence reads: CASSLGGGGQGQPQHF. The CDR3 coding sequence is TGTGCCAGCAGTTTAGGTGGGGGCGGGCAAGGCCAGCCCCAGCATTTT. The chain combines TRBV12-3 or TRBV12-4 with TRBJ1-5; TRBD1 is a possible D gene (6 bases). V was shortened by 1 base and J by 7 bases, with 17 bases between the two germline ends. The CDR3 is 16 residues long.

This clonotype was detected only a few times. The CDR3 sequence is CASSFDTRSYEQYF. Here the CDR3 DNA reads TGTGCCAGCAGCTTCGACACCCGCTCCTACGAGCAGTACTTC. The chain uses TRBV7-2 and TRBJ2-7, with D unresolved. The V and J ends lost 3 bases and 0 bases respectively, with 9 bases between them. This CDR3 is built from 14 residues. Germline lookup yields CDR1 SGHTA and CDR2 FQGNSA.

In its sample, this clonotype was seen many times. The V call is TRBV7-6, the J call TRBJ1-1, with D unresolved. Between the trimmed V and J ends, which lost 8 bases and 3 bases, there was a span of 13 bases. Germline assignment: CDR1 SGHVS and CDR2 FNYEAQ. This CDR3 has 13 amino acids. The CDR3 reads CASGGGRYTEAFF. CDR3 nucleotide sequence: TGTGCCAGCGGAGGTGGTCGTTACACTGAAGCTTTCTTT.

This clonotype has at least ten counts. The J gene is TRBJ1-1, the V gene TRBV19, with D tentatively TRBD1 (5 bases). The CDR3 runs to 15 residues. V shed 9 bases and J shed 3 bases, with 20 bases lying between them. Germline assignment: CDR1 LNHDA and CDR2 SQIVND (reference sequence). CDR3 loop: CASFPSQGGDTEAFF. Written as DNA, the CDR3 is TGTGCCAGCTTCCCTAGTCAGGGAGGCGACACTGAAGCTTTCTTT.

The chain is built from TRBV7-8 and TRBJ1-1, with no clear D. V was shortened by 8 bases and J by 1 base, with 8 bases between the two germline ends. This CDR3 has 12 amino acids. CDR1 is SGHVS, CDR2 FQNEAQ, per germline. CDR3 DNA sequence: TGTGCCAGCTTGGTCGAGAACACTGAAGCTTTCTTT. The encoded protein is CASLVENTEAFF. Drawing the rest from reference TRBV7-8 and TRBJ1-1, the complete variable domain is GAGVSQSPRYKVAKRGQDVALRCDPISGHVSLFWYQQALGQGPEFLTYFQNEAQLDKSGLPSDRFFAERPEGSVSTLKIQRTQQEDSAVYLCASLVENTEAFFGQGTRLTVV.

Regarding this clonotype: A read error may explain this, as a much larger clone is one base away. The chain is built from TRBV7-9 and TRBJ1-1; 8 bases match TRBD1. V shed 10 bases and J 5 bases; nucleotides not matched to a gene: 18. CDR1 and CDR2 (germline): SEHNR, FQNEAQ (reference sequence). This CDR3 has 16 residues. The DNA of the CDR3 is TGTGCCACCTGCAGAGTCCAGGGGGCGCGCGGGACTGAAGCTTTCTTT. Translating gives CATCRVQGARGTEAFF.

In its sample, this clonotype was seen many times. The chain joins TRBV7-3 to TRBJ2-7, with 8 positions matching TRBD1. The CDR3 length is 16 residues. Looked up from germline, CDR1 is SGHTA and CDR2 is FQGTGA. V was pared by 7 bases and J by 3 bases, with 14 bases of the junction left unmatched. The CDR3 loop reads CASKTGEYRRGYEQYF. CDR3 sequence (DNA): TGTGCCAGCAAGACAGGGGAATACCGGAGAGGCTACGAGCAGTACTTC.

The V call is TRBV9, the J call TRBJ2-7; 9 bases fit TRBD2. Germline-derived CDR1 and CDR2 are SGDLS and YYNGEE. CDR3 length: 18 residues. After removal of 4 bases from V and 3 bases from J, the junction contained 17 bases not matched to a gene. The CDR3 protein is CASSSAGVFTSGFYEQYF. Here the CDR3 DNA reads TGTGCCAGCAGCAGCGCAGGGGTCTTCACTAGCGGGTTCTACGAGCAGTACTTC.

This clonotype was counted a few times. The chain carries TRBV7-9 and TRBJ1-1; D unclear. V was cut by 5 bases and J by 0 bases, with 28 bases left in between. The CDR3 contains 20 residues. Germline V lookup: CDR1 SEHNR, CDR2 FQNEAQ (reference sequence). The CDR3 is CASSQARIWDSSFMNTEAFF. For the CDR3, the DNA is TGTGCCAGCAGCCAAGCCCGGATCTGGGATTCTTCCTTCATGAACACTGAAGCTTTCTTT. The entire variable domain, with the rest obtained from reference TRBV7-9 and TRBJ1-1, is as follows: DTGVSQNPRHKITKRGQNVTFRCDPISEHNRLYWYRQTLGQGPEFLTYFQNEAQLEKSRLLSDRFSAERPKGSFSTLEIQRTEQGDSAMYLCASSQARIWDSSFMNTEAFFGQGTRLTVV.